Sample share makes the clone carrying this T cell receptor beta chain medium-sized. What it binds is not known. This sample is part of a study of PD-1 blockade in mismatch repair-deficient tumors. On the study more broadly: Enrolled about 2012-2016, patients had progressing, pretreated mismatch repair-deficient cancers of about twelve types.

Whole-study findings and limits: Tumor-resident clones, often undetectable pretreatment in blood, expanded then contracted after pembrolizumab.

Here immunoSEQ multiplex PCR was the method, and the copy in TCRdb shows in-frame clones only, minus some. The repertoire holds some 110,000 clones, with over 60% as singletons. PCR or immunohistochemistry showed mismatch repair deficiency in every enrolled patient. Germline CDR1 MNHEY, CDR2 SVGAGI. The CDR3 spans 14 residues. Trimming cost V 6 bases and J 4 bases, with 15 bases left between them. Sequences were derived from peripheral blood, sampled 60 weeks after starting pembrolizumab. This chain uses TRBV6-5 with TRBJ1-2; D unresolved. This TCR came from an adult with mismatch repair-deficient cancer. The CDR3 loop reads CASRRRGLTYGYTF. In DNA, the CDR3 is TGTGCCAGCAGACGCCGGGGTCTCACCTATGGCTACACCTTC.